This T cell receptor (beta chain) originates from a study of blood T cells in healthy people across ages. Broader study findings: Any changes in expanded clonotypes were possibly confounded, as donor CMV status remained unknown. Higher diversity, along with more naive CD4+ cells, distinguished long-lived donors from aged donors.

The donors, aged roughly 6 to 90, were healthy Caucasians from Russia. The use of a sample-barcoded 5' primer and a J-beta primer mix characterized a second PCR of roughly 6 to 12 cycles. TCRdb recomputed calls from the 5' RACE reads with MiXCR, one row per CDR3 protein. The table records some 1.8 million distinct CDR3 sequences, about two fifths of them present only once. On this clonotype itself: Its specificity is unknown.

This clonotype originated in a human donor in good health. Sequences were obtained from blood.

CDR3 loop: CASSGLGQINQPQHF. In nucleotides, the CDR3 is TGTGCCAGCAGTGGATTGGGACAGATCAATCAGCCCCAGCATTTT. The J gene is TRBJ1-5, the V gene TRBV2, with TRBD1 identical over 7 bases. The CDR3 contains 15 residues. V lost 4 bases and J lost 3; bases outside the gene matches: 6. The germline V gene encodes CDR1 SNHLY and CDR2 FYNNEI.